This T cell receptor (beta chain) appears in the sequencing data of a study of T cells in Graves' hyperthyroidism and ophthalmopathy (dated by TCRdb to between 2017 and 2020). Describing the broader study: Peripheral blood samples were taken at the time of initial diagnosis, prior to any treatment. A discovery cohort of approximately 100 patients, approximately 45 with Graves' ophthalmopathy and 57 with stable Graves' hyperthyroidism, was used to find distinguishing TCR V-J signatures. Prospective prediction of ophthalmopathy was tested in an independent validation cohort of 18 to 20 hyperthyroidism patients and roughly 16 patients who later progressed to ophthalmopathy. For training and testing, the 100 or so patients in the discovery cohort were randomly divided in a 7:3 ratio. The study also compared thyroid tissue and blood T-cell repertoires from about 6 Graves' hyperthyroidism patients. After sampling, hyperthyroidism patients received methimazole starting at 30 mg daily, and ophthalmopathy patients received high-dose intravenous methylprednisolone. According to the paper, TCR Vbeta CDR3 sequencing was carried out on 135 peripheral blood samples, which came from 40 to 45 ophthalmopathy, about 75 hyperthyroidism and roughly 17 progressor patients.

This clonotype appeared many times. Its antigen is currently not known. No base-level quality is on record; no much larger clone is a single base apart. Study-wide findings and limitations: In validation, the model predicted progression to ophthalmopathy a median of around six months before onset, with roughly 70% sensitivity and more than 72% specificity. A model built on a 13 V-J signature distinguished ophthalmopathy from stable hyperthyroidism, reaching 85% to 90% sensitivity and around 81% specificity in cross-validation and 80%/75% in testing. Most expanded thyroid clonotypes (frequency above 0.001) were also found in blood, which suggests that blood repertoires may mirror thyroid immune responses. No statistical method was used to set the sample size in advance, and investigators knew the group allocation.

Ophthalmopathy patients had moderately to severely active disease, Clinical Activity Score of at least 3, NOSPECS grade of at least 4, and duration under 3 months. The study excluded patients with uncontrolled infections, other autoimmune diseases, pregnancy or lactation. Diagnoses were based on clinical symptoms, serum thyroxine and TRAb, thyroid ultrasound and orbital computed tomography. PBMCs were isolated from 7.5 to 10 ml of fresh peripheral blood by Ficoll-Paque density gradient centrifugation. Total RNA was extracted using Trizol reagent, and RNA quality was assessed on an Agilent 2100 Bioanalyzer. From the cysteine through the phenylalanine, the CDR3 covers 17 amino acids. Just CDR3 DNA is preserved here, 51 bases in frame from base 1. CDR1 and CDR2 are drawn from the germline V gene: KGHSH, LQKENI. Relative to germline, V is 2 bases shorter and J is 5 bases shorter, with 18 bases between their ends.

TCR beta CDR3 regions were amplified from RNA transcripts. The TCR CDR3 was subjected to a first round of RT-PCR using the HTBI primer set and the Qiagen OneStep RT-PCR kit. The libraries were constructed in a second round of multiplex PCR and then size-selected and purified. Sequencing of the libraries was done on an Illumina HiSeq2000 using paired-end 100 bp reads. Concerning the study's data processing: SOAPnuke was used to process the raw data, removing reads that contained adapters or uncalled bases, had a mean Phred below 15, or lacked an exact match to the constant primer or identifier. High-quality paired reads were merged using COPE v1.2.5, and each unique nucleotide sequence was defined as a clonotype. MiTCR v1.1 was used to align the clonotypes against IMGT TRBV, TRBD and TRBJ reference segments. The analysis was restricted to V-J combinations with a frequency above 0.0001, which together covered 99% to 99.2% of the repertoires. A TCS score was defined as the ratio of F50 (clonal expansion) to E x V (chaos), with BLOSUM62-based TCRdist applied between CDR3 peptides within each V-J. Welch's t-statistics and random forest reduced around 520 V-J features to 10 to 15, which were used in a naive Bayes classifier (R e1071). TCRdb reprocessing: public reads trimmed at Q25 with fastp, clones called with MiXCR, in-frame beta chains kept. Rows are combined by CDR3 protein, so each entry shows the most common genes and DNA. These V and J calls originate from TCRdb's pipeline instead of the authors' own analysis. Counted in this sample were about 400,000 distinct CDR3 sequences; 11% to 15% of them appeared once. The ten largest clones capture around 28% of the sample.

This receptor was taken from a man between 45 and 60 years old with Graves' ophthalmopathy. Rearrangement joined TRBV18 to TRBJ2-2; the D gene is possibly TRBD1 or TRBD2, with 6 bases matching each. The sample was blood. The nucleotides are TGTGCCAGCTCACCAATTTCGGGGGCACGTGATACCGGGGAGCTGTTTTTT. It translates as CASSPISGARDTGELFF. Reference TRBV18 and TRBJ2-2 genes cover what lies past the CDR3, so the full variable domain is NAGVMQNPRHLVRRRGQEARLRCSPMKGHSHVYWYRQLPEEGLKFMVYLQKENIIDESGMPKERFSAEFPKEGPSILRIQQVVRGDSAAYFCASSPISGARDTGELFFGEGSRLTVL.